This T cell receptor beta chain was obtained from a study of shared clonotypes between healthy human individuals. Study overall: A couple of female and three male donors aged 18 to 49 were enrolled.

Generated by immunoSEQ multiplex PCR, the TCRdb table keeps only in-frame clones and is missing some. The sample shows around 990,000 clones, roughly 77% of them seen only once. V shed 2 bases and J shed 6 bases, with 17 bases lying between them. This CDR3 contains 16 residues. Germline lookup yields CDR1 SGHTA and CDR2 FQGNSA. Study results and caveats: The study found lower generation probabilities in non-shared clonotypes than in those shared by all four donors. Sampling was confined to blood; repertoires within tissues likely differ.

Turning to this clone: Antigen unknown.

V gene TRBV7-2 combines with J gene TRBJ1-5; D is unresolved. The sequence came from a young man in good health. Some clones in this sample may be carry-over from other donors' samples. Sequenced material: memory CD4+ T cells from PBMCs. The sample's subset: CD45RA-negative fraction. Written as DNA, the CDR3 is TGTGCCAGCAGCTTATCGTACAATCGAGAGGGTCAGCCCCAGCATTTT. Amino acid sequence: CASSLSYNREGQPQHF.